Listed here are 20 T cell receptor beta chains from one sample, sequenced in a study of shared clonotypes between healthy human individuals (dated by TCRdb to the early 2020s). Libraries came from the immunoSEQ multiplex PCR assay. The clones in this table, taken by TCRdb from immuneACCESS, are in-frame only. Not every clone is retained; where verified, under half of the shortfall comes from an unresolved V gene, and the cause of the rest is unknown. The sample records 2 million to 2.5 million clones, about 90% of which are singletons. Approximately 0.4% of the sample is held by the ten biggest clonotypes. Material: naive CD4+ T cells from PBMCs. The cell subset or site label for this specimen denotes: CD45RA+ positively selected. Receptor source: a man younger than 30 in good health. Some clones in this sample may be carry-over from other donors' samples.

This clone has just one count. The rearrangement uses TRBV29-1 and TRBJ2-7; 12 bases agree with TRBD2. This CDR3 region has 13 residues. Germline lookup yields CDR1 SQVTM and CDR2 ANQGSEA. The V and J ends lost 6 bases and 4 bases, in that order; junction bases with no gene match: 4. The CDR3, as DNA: TGCAGCGTAAGACTAGCGGGAGCGTACGAGCAGTACTTC. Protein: CSVRLAGAYEQYF.

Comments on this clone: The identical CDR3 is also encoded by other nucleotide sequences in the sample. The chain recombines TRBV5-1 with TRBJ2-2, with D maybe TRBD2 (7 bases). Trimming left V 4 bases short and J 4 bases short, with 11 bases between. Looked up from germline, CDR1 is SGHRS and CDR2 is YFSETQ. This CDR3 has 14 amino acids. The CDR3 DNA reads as TGCGCCAGCAGCAGCGGGACACCCACCGGGGAGCTGTTTTTT. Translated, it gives CASSSGTPTGELFF.

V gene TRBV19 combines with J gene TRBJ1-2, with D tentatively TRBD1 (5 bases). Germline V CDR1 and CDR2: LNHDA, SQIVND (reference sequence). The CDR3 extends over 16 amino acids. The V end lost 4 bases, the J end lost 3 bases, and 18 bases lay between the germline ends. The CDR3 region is CASSKSFSGTDYGYTF. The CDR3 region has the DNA TGTGCCAGTAGTAAATCGTTTTCGGGGACTGACTATGGCTACACCTTC.

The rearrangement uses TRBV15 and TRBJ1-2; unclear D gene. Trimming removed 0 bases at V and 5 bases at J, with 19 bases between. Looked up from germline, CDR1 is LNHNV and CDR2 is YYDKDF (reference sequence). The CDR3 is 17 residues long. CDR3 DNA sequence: TGTGCCACCAGCAGAGAGTTAGGACTCCCGGAGATTTATGGCTACACCTTC. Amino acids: CATSRELGLPEIYGYTF.

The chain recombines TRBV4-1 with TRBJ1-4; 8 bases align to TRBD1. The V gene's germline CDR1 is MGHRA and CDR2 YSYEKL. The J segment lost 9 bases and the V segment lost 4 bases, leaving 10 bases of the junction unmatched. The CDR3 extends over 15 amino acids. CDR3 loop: CASSLLKGQGQKLFF. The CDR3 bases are TGCGCCAGCAGCCTACTCAAAGGACAGGGACAAAAACTGTTTTTT.

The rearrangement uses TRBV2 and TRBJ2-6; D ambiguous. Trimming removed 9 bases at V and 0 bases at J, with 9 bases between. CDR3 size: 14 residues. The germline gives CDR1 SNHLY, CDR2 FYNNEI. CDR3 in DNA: TGTGCCAGAGACCGATTCTCTGGGGCCAACGTCCTGACTTTC. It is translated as CARDRFSGANVLTF.

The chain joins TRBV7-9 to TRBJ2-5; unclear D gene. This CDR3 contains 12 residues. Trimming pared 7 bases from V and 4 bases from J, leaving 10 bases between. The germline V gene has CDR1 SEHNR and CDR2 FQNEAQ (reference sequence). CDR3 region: CASNPRPETQYF. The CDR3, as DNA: TGTGCCAGCAACCCCAGGCCAGAGACCCAGTACTTC.

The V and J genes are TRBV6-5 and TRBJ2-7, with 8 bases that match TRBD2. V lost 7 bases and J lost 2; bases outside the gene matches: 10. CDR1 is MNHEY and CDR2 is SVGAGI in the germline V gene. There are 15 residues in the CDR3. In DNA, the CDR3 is TGTGCCAGCACCTATATGGCGGGAGGACCCTACGAGCAGTACTTC. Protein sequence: CASTYMAGGPYEQYF.

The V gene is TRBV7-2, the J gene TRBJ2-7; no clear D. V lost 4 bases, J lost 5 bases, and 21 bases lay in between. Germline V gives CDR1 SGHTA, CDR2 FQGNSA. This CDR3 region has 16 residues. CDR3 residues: CASSSPSAGLENEQYF. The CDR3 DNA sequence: TGTGCCAGCAGCTCTCCATCGGCCGGGTTGGAAAACGAGCAGTACTTC.

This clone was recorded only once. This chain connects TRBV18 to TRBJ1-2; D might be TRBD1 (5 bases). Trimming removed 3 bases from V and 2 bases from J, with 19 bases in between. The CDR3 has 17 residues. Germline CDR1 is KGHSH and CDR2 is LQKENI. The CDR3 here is CASSPQTGAAGNYGYTF. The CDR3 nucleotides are TGTGCCAGCTCACCTCAGACCGGGGCCGCCGGAAACTATGGCTACACCTTC.

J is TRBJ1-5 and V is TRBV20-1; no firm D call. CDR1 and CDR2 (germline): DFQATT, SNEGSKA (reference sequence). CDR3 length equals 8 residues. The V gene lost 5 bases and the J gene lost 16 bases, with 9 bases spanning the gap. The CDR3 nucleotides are TGCAGTGCTGCATATTCCCATTTT. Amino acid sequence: CSAAYSHF.

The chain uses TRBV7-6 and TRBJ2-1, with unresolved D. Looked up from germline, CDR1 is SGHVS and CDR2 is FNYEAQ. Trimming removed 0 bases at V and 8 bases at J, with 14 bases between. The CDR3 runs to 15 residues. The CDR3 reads CASSLASDPHHEQFF. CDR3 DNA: TGTGCCAGCAGCTTAGCCAGTGACCCCCACCATGAGCAGTTCTTC.

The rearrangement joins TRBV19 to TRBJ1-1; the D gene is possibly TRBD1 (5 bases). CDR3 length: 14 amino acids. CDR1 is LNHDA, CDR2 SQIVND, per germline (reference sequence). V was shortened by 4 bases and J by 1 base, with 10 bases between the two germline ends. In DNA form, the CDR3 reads TGTGCCAGTAGTACGGGGCCCTGGAACACTGAAGCTTTCTTT. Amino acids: CASSTGPWNTEAFF.

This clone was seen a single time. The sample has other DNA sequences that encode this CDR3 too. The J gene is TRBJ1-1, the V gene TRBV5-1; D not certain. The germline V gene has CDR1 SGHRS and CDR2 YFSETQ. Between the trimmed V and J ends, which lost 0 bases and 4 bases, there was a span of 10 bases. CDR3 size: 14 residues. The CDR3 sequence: CASSLDLGVTEAFF. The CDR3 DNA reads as TGCGCCAGCAGCTTGGATCTGGGTGTCACTGAAGCTTTCTTT.

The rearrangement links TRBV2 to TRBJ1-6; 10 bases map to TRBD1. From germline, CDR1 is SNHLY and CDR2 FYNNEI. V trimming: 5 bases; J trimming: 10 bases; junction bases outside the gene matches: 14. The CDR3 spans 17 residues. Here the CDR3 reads CASSSISGTGVGSPLHF. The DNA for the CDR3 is TGTGCCAGCAGTTCCATCTCTGGGACAGGGGTAGGATCACCCCTCCACTTT.

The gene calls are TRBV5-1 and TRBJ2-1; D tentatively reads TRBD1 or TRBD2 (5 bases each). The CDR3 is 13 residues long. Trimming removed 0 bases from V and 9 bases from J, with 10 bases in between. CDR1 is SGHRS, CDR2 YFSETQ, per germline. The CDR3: CASSLEGGGEQFF. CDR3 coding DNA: TGCGCCAGCAGCTTGGAGGGTGGGGGTGAGCAGTTCTTC.

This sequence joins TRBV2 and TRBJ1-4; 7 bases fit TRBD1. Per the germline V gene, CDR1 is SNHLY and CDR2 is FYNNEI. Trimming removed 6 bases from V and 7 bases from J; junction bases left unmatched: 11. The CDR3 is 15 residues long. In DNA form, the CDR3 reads TGTGCCAGCAGACTAGGGGGCGCGGGGGGTGAAAAACTGTTTTTT. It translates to CASRLGGAGGEKLFF.

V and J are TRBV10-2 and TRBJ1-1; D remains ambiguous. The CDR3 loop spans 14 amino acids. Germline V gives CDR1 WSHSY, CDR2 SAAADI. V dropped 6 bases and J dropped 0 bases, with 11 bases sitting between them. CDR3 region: CASRSRVVNTEAFF. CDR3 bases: TGCGCCAGCAGAAGTCGGGTGGTGAACACTGAAGCTTTCTTT.

CDR3: CASSEYLAQHF. The CDR3 nucleotides are TGTGCCAGCAGTGAATACTTGGCCCAGCATTTT. The chain joins TRBV6-1 to TRBJ1-5; no reliable D call. V lost 2 bases and J 11 bases, leaving 7 bases between the germline ends. Per germline, CDR1 MNHNS and CDR2 SASEGT. This CDR3 is built from 11 residues.

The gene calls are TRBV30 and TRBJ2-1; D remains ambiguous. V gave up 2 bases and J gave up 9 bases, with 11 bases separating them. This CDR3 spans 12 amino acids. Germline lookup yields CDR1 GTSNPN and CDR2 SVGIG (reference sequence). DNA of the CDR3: TGTGCCTGGAGTTGGGAATTGGGTGAGCAGTTCTTC. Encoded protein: CAWSWELGEQFF.